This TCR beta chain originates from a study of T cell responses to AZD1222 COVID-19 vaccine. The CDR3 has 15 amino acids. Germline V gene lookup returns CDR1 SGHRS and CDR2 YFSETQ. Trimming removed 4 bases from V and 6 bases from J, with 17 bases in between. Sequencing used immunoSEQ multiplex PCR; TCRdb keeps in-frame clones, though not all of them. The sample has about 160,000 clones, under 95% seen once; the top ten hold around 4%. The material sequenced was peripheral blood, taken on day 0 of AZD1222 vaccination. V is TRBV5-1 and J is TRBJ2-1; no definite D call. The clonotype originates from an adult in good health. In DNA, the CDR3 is TGCGCCAGCAGCCCGAATCGTGTGGGCGGCAATGAGCAGTTCTTC. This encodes CASSPNRVGGNEQFF. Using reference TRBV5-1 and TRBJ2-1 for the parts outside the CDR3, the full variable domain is KAGVTQTPRYLIKTRGQQVTLSCSPISGHRSVSWYQQTPGQGLQFLFEYFSETQRNKGNFPGRFSGRQFSNSRSEMNVSTLELGDSALYLCASSPNRVGGNEQFFGPGTRLTVL.